These T cell receptor beta chains were read from a single sample in a study of cytomegalovirus exposure and HLA in healthy donors. Here immunoSEQ multiplex PCR was the method, and the copy in TCRdb shows in-frame clones only, minus some. The sample lists roughly 56,000 clones, approximately 93% occurring once. Sequencing input: PBMCs. Source of these receptors: a woman aged 18-29 years in good health and CMV-seropositive. The CDR3 runs from the conserved cysteine through the conserved F or W. The D gene is left open where the match is weak. A row's size may be missing; if present it is once, few, many or a size class.

j_call v_call clone_size d_call cdr3_aa cdr3_nt
TRBJ2-5 TRBV25-1 . . CASSAVKKETQYF TGTGCCAGCAGTGCGGTGAAGAAAGAGACCCAGTACTTC
TRBJ2-1 TRBV7-3 once . CASSLRPGLAGGNEQFF TGTGCCAGCAGCTTACGGCCCGGCCTAGCTGGGGGGAATGAGCAGTTCTTC
TRBJ1-5 TRBV11-2 . TRBD1 CASSWGTDFHQPQHF TGTGCCAGCAGCTGGGGGACAGACTTCCATCAGCCCCAGCATTTT
TRBJ2-3 TRBV27 . TRBD1 CASSPTGGGSTDTQYF TGTGCCAGCAGTCCCACAGGGGGCGGGAGCACAGATACGCAGTATTTT
TRBJ2-3 TRBV10-1 . . CASSASRGGGTDTQYF TGCGCCAGCAGTGCGTCTCGCGGCGGGGGCACAGATACGCAGTATTTT
TRBJ1-2 TRBV14 . . CASSQDHRGVRGYTF TGTGCCAGCAGCCAAGATCATCGGGGGGTTCGTGGCTACACCTTC
TRBJ2-5 TRBV7-2 . . CASSGLDEETQYF TGTGCCAGCAGTGGGCTTGATGAAGAGACCCAGTACTTC
TRBJ2-2 TRBV7-3 . TRBD1 CASSLGQGDGELFF TGTGCCAGCAGCTTAGGACAGGGTGACGGGGAGCTGTTTTTT
TRBJ1-3 TRBV18 . . CASSGLIYSGNTIYF TGTGCCAGCTCAGGACTGATATACTCTGGAAACACCATATATTTT
TRBJ1-2 TRBV7-9 . . CASSGQGQIANYGYTF TGTGCCAGCAGCGGACAAGGACAGATAGCTAACTATGGCTACACCTTC
TRBJ2-2 TRBV5-5 once TRBD1 CASSLTRTGLNTGELFF TGTGCCAGCAGCCTGACCAGGACAGGACTGAACACCGGGGAGCTGTTTTTT
TRBJ1-1 TRBV6-1 . TRBD1 CASRDTGGGIQAFF TGTGCCAGCAGAGATACAGGGGGGGGAATTCAAGCTTTCTTT
TRBJ1-1 TRBV27 . TRBD1 CASSSRTGRSVYAEAFF TGTGCCAGCAGTTCCCGGACAGGTCGATCTGTATACGCTGAAGCTTTCTTT
TRBJ2-2 TRBV7-2 . . CASSLRWGPGELFF TGTGCCAGCAGCCTAAGGTGGGGGCCCGGGGAGCTGTTTTTT
TRBJ2-1 TRBV6-5 once . CASSLQGNEQFF TGTGCCAGCAGTCTCCAGGGGAATGAGCAGTTCTTC
TRBJ2-5 TRBV30 . TRBD1 CAWTGQGLGTQYF TGTGCCTGGACCGGACAGGGGTTGGGGACCCAGTACTTC
TRBJ2-2 TRBV5-1 . . CASSATGNTGELFF TGCGCCAGCAGCGCCACAGGAAACACCGGGGAGCTGTTTTTT
TRBJ1-5 TRBV27 . TRBD1 CASSFDPRPASYPAPTGDNQPQHF TGTGCCAGCAGTTTCGACCCCAGACCCGCCTCATACCCCGCGCCGACAGGGGATAATCAGCCCCAGCATTTT
TRBJ2-7 TRBV4-2 . TRBD2 CASSLGNSLAGRTYEQYF TGTGCCAGCAGCCTCGGTAACTCGCTAGCGGGGAGAACCTACGAGCAGTACTTC
TRBJ2-7 TRBV11-2 . . CASSTLISYEQYF TGTGCCAGCAGCACTTTAATTAGCTACGAGCAGTACTTC
TRBJ2-2 TRBV5-6 . TRBD2 CASSLARRGANTGELFF TGTGCCAGCAGCTTGGCCCGCCGGGGGGCGAACACCGGGGAGCTGTTTTTT
TRBJ1-5 TRBV23-1 . . CASSAGGFWGAQHF TGCGCCAGCAGTGCGGGGGGGTTTTGGGGGGCCCAGCATTTT
TRBJ2-7 TRBV5-6 . . CASSLIRDPAGEQYF TGTGCCAGCAGCTTGATCCGGGACCCGGCGGGGGAGCAGTACTTC
TRBJ2-3 TRBV5-6 . TRBD2 CASSLVYGSGGTSTDTQYF TGTGCCAGCAGCTTGGTGTATGGTAGCGGGGGGACTAGCACAGATACGCAGTATTTT
TRBJ2-7 TRBV27 . TRBD2 CASSLSRGGYEQYF TGTGCCAGCAGTTTATCTCGGGGGGGGTACGAGCAGTACTTC
TRBJ2-7 TRBV29-1 . TRBD2 CSVEEAGQPSYEQYF TGCAGCGTTGAAGAAGCGGGGCAGCCGTCCTACGAGCAGTACTTC
TRBJ1-2 TRBV5-6 . TRBD1 CASSPGTENPLF TGTGCCAGCAGCCCCGGGACAGAGAATCCCCTTTTC
TRBJ2-3 TRBV7-7 . . CASSLGQGPDTQYF TGTGCCAGCAGCTTAGGTCAGGGGCCAGATACGCAGTATTTT
TRBJ1-4 TRBV4-1 . . CASSQAVLPREKLFF TGCGCCAGCAGCCAAGCGGTCCTCCCGCGGGAAAAACTGTTTTTT
TRBJ2-2 TRBV9 . TRBD1 CASSIADRGRAGELFF TGTGCCAGCTCCATAGCCGACAGGGGGCGCGCCGGGGAGCTGTTTTTT
TRBJ2-7 TRBV6-5 . . CASSYSISRVYEQYF TGTGCCAGCAGTTACTCAATATCCAGGGTCTACGAGCAGTACTTC
TRBJ2-1 TRBV11-2 once . CASTLSVYNEQFF TGTGCCAGCACCTTGTCGGTTTACAATGAGCAGTTCTTC
TRBJ2-7 TRBV7-9 . . CASSLWSASLVLYEQYF TGTGCCAGCAGCTTATGGTCCGCAAGTTTGGTACTCTACGAGCAGTACTTC
TRBJ1-6 TRBV2 . TRBD1 CAITGGEDSPLHF TGTGCCATCACAGGGGGCGAGGATTCACCCCTCCACTTT
TRBJ2-7 TRBV11-2 . TRBD1 CASSSFPSTGGSDEQYF TGTGCCAGCAGCTCGTTCCCCTCGACAGGGGGTAGCGACGAGCAGTACTTC
TRBJ1-2 TRBV19 . . CASSSTGNYGYTF TGTGCCAGTAGCTCCACAGGGAACTATGGCTACACCTTC
TRBJ2-4 TRBV28 . . CASSLTGSKNIQYF TGTGCCAGCAGTTTAACAGGGTCCAAAAACATTCAGTACTTC
TRBJ1-5 TRBV19 . TRBD1 CASSHGTDYQPQHF TGTGCCAGTAGCCACGGGACAGATTATCAGCCCCAGCATTTT
TRBJ2-4 TRBV10-1 . TRBD1 CASSGGGGKNIQYF TGCGCCAGCAGTGGAGGGGGCGGCAAAAACATTCAGTACTTC
TRBJ2-7 TRBV4-1 . TRBD1 CASSQGIDRGRTYEQYF TGCGCCAGCAGCCAAGGAATTGACAGGGGGCGAACCTACGAGCAGTACTTC
TRBJ1-1 TRBV28 . . CASTPEGAGAFF TGTGCCAGCACCCCCGAAGGGGCGGGGGCTTTCTTT
TRBJ2-1 TRBV21-1 . . CASSRDRGLSYNEQFF TGTGCCAGCAGCCGGGACAGGGGGCTTTCCTACAATGAGCAGTTCTTC
TRBJ1-4 TRBV7-8 . . CASSPPFWTTGSEKLFF TGTGCCAGCAGCCCCCCCTTTTGGACCACAGGGAGTGAAAAACTGTTTTTT
TRBJ2-7 TRBV19 once . CASSPFGGSYEQYF TGTGCCAGTAGTCCCTTCGGCGGATCCTACGAGCAGTACTTC
TRBJ2-3 TRBV19 . . CASSDITGTISDTQYF TGTGCCAGTAGCGATATTACGGGGACAATCTCAGATACGCAGTATTTT
TRBJ1-5 TRBV19 . TRBD1 CASRHHGTGADSNQPQHF TGTGCCAGTAGGCACCACGGGACAGGGGCGGATAGCAATCAGCCCCAGCATTTT
TRBJ1-1 TRBV7-9 . . CASSAAGPLNTEAFF TGTGCCAGCAGCGCCGCAGGCCCCTTGAACACTGAAGCTTTCTTT
TRBJ2-2 TRBV11-3 . TRBD1 CASGTGNTGELFF TGTGCCAGCGGGACAGGGAACACCGGGGAGCTGTTTTTT
TRBJ1-2 TRBV5-4 . . CASSLWGSLDGYTF TGTGCCAGCAGCTTGTGGGGCAGCTTGGATGGCTACACCTTC
TRBJ2-7 TRBV19 . TRBD1 CASRGQGFEQYF TGTGCCAGTAGGGGACAGGGGTTCGAGCAGTACTTC
TRBJ2-5 TRBV28 . . CASSLEGKTQYF TGTGCCAGCAGTTTGGAGGGTAAGACCCAGTACTTC
TRBJ1-6 TRBV7-8 . . CASRGPAGANSPLHF TGTGCCAGCAGGGGCCCGGCAGGGGCTAATTCACCCCTCCACTTT
TRBJ1-4 TRBV11-2 . . CASSLGPATNEKLFF TGTGCCAGCAGCTTGGGCCCCGCAACTAATGAAAAACTGTTTTTT
TRBJ2-1 TRBV4-2 . TRBD2 CASSQDGRGEQFF TGTGCCAGCAGCCAAGATGGGCGGGGGGAGCAGTTCTTC
TRBJ2-4 TRBV7-6 . TRBD1 CASSVAGTGVNIQYF TGTGCCAGCAGCGTTGCCGGGACAGGGGTAAACATTCAGTACTTC
TRBJ1-1 TRBV11-2 . . CASSDMNTEAFF TGTGCCAGCTCAGACATGAACACTGAAGCTTTCTTT
TRBJ2-2 TRBV4-1 . . CASSLRPQDSYTGELFF TGCGCCAGCAGCTTACGACCGCAGGACTCCTACACCGGGGAGCTGTTTTTT
TRBJ2-3 TRBV9 . TRBD2 CASSVASGGAGDTQYF TGTGCCAGCAGCGTGGCTAGCGGAGGAGCTGGGGATACGCAGTATTTT
TRBJ1-1 TRBV6-4 . . CASSEGTGSTEAFF TGTGCCAGCAGTGAAGGGACCGGGAGCACTGAAGCTTTCTTT